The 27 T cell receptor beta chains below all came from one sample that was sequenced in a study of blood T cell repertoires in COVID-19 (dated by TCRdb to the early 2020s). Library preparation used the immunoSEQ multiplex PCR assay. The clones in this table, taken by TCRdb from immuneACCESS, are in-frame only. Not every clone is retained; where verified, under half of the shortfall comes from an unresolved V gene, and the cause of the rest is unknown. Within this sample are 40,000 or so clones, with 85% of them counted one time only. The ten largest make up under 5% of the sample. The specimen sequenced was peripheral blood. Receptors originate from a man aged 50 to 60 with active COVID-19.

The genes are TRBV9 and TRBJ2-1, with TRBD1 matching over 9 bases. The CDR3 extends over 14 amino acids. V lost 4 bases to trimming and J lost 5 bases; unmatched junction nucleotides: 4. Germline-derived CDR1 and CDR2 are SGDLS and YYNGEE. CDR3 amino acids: CASSIGTGHNEQFF. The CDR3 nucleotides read TGTGCCAGCAGCATCGGGACAGGGCACAATGAGCAGTTCTTC.

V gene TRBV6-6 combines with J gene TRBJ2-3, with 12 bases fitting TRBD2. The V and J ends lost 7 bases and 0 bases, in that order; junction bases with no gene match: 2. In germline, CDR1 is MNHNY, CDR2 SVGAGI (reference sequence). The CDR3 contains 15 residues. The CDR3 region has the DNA TGTGCCAGCAACGGACTAGCGGGGAGCACAGATACGCAGTATTTT. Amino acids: CASNGLAGSTDTQYF.

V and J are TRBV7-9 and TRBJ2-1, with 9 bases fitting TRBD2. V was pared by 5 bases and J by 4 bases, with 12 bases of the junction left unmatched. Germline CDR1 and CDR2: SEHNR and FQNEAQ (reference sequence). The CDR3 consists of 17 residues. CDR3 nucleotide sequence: TGTGCCAGCAGCCTAGTCCTATTGACTAGCGGATACAATGAGCAGTTCTTC. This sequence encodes CASSLVLLTSGYNEQFF.

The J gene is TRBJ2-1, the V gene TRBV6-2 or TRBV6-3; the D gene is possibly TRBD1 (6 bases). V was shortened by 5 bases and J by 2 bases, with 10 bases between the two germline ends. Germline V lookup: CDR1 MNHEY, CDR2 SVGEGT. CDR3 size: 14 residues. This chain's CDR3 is CASSRQAPYNEQFF. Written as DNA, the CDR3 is TGTGCCAGCAGTCGACAGGCCCCCTACAATGAGCAGTTCTTC.

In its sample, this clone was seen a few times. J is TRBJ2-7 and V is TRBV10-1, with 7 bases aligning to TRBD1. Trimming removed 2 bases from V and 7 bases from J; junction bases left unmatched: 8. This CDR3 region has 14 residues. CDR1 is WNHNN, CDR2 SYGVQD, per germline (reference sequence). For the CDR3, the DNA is TGCGCCAGCAGTGAGAGGGGACAGACCGGGGAGCAGTACTTC. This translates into CASSERGQTGEQYF.

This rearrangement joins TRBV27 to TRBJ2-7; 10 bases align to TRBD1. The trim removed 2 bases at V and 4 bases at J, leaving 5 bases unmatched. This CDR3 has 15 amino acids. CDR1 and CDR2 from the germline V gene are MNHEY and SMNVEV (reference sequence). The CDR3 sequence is CASSLGTGELYEQYF. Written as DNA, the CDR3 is TGTGCCAGCAGTTTAGGGACAGGGGAACTGTACGAGCAGTACTTC.

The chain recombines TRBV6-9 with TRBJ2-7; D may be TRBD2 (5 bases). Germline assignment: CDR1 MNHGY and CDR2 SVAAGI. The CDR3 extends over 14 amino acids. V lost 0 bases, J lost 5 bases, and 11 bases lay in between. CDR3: CASSYSSRRNEQYF. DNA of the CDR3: TGTGCCAGCAGTTATTCATCTAGGAGGAACGAGCAGTACTTC.

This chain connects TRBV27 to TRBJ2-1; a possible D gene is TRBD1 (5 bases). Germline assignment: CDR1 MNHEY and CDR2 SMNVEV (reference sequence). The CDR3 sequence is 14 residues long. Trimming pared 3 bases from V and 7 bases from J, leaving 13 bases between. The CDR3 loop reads CASSFGQVTNEQFF. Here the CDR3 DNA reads TGTGCCAGCAGTTTCGGACAAGTCACTAATGAGCAGTTCTTC.

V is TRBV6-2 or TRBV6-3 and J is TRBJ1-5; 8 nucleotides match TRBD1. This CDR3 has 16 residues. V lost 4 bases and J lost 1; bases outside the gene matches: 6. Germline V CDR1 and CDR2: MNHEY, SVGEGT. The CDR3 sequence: CASSSTGQGSNQPQHF. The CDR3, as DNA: TGTGCCAGCAGTTCCACCGGACAGGGAAGCAATCAGCCCCAGCATTTT.

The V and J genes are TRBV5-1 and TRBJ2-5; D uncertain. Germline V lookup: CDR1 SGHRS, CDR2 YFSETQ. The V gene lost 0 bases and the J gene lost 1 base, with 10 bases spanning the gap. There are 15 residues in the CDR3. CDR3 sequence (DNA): TGCGCCAGCAGCTTGGTTGCGGCTCTCCAAGAGACCCAGTACTTC. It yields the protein CASSLVAALQETQYF.

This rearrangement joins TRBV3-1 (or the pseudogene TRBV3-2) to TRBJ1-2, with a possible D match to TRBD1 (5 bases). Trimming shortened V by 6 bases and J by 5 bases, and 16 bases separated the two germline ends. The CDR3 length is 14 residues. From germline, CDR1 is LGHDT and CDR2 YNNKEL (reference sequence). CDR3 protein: CASSPVGLGYGYTF. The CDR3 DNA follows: TGTGCCAGCAGTCCGGTGGGGCTCGGGTATGGCTACACCTTC.

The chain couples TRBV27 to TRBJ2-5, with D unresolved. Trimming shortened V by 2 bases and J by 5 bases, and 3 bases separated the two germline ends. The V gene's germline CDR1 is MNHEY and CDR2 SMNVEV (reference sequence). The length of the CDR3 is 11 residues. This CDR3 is CASSLQETQYF. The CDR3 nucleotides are TGTGCCAGCAGTTTACAGGAGACCCAGTACTTC.

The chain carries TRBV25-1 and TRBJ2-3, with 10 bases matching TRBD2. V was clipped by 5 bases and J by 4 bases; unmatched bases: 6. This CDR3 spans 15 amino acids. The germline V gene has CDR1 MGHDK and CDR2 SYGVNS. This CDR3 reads CASSLAGGVADTQYF. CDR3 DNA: TGTGCCAGCAGTTTAGCGGGGGGAGTCGCAGATACGCAGTATTTT. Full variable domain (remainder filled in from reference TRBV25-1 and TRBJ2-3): EADIYQTPRYLVIGTGKKITLECSQTMGHDKMYWYQQDPGMELHLIHYSYGVNSTEKGDLSSESTVSRIRTEHFPLTLESARPSHTSQYLCASSLAGGVADTQYFGPGTRLTVL.

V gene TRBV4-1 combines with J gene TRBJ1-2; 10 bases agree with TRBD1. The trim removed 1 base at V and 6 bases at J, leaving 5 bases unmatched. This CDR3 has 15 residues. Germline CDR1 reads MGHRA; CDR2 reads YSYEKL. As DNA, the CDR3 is TGCGCCAGCAGCCAAGTGACAGGGGGCGCAGATGGCTACACCTTC. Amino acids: CASSQVTGGADGYTF.

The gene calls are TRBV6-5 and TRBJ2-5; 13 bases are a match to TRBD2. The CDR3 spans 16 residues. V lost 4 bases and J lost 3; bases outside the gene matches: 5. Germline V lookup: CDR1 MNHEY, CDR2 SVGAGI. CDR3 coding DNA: TGTGCCAGCAGTTTATACGGGACTAGCGGGGAAGAGACCCAGTACTTC. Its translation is CASSLYGTSGEETQYF.

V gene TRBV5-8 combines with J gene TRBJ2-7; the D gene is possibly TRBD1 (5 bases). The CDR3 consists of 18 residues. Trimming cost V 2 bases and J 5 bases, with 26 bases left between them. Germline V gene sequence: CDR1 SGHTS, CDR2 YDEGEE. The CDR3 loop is CASSFSPEMGRVDDEQYF. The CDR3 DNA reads TGTGCCAGCAGCTTTTCACCTGAGATGGGCAGGGTGGACGACGAGCAGTACTTC. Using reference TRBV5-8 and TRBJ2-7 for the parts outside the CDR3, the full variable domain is EAGVTQSPTHLIKTRGQQATLRCSPISGHTSVYWYQQALGLGLQFLLWYDEGEERNRGNFPPRFSGRQFPNYSSELNVNALELEDSALYLCASSFSPEMGRVDDEQYFGPGTRLTVT.

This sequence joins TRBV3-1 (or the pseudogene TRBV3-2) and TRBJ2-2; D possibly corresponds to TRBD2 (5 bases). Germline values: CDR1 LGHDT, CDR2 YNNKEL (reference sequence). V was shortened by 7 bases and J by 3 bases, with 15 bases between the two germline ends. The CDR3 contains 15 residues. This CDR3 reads CASTPGGFDTGELFF. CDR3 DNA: TGTGCCAGCACCCCGGGCGGGTTCGACACCGGGGAGCTGTTTTTT.

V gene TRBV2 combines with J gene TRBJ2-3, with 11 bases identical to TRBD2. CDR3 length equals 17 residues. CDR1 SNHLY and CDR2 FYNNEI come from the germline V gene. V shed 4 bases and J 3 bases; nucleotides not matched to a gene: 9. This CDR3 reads CASSVRLAGRTTDTQYF. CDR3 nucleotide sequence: TGTGCCAGCAGTGTGAGACTAGCGGGGAGAACTACAGATACGCAGTATTTT.

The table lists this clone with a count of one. CDR3 protein: CSVGSGGTIYF. Here the CDR3 DNA reads TGCAGCGTTGGATCGGGAGGCACCATATATTTT. The chain is built from TRBV29-1 and TRBJ1-3; the D is unclear. The germline CDR1 and CDR2 sequences are SQVTM and ANQGSEA. Trimming took off 4 bases at V and 9 bases at J, with 10 bases between the two ends. CDR3 size: 11 residues. Drawing the rest from reference TRBV29-1 and TRBJ1-3, the complete variable domain is SAVISQKPSRDICQRGTSLTIQCQVDSQVTMMFWYRQQPGQSLTLIATANQGSEATYESGFVIDKFPISRPNLTFSTLTVSNMSPEDSSIYLCSVGSGGTIYFGEGSWLTVV.

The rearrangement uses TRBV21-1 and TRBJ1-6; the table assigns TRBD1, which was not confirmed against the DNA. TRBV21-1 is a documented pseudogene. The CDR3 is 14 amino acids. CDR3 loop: CARKDRGRKSPLHF. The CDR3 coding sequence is TGTGCCAGGAAGGACAGGGGGAGGAAATCACCCCTCCACTTT.

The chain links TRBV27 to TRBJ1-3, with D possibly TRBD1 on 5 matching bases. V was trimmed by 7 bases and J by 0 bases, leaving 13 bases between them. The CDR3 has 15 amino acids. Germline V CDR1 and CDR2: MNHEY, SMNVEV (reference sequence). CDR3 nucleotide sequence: TGTGCCAGCAAGGTGGGGCTGGGCTCTGGAAACACCATATATTTT. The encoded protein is CASKVGLGSGNTIYF.

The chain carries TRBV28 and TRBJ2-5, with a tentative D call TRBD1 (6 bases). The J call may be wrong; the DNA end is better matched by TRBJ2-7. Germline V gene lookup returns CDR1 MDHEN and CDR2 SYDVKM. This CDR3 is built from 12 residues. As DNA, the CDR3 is TGTGCCAGCACCACAGGGAACCACGAGCAGTACTTC. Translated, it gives CASTTGNHEQYF.

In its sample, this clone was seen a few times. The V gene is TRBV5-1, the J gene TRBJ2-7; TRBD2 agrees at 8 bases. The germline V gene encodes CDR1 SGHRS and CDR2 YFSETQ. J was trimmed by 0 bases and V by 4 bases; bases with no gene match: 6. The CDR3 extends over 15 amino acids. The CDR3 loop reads CASSDTSGSSYEQYF. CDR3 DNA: TGCGCCAGCAGCGATACTAGCGGAAGCTCCTACGAGCAGTACTTC. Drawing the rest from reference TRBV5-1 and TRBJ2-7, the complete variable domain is KAGVTQTPRYLIKTRGQQVTLSCSPISGHRSVSWYQQTPGQGLQFLFEYFSETQRNKGNFPGRFSGRQFSNSRSEMNVSTLELGDSALYLCASSDTSGSSYEQYFGPGTRLTVT.

The CDR3 reads CASSSTGTWQFF. The DNA of the CDR3 is TGTGCCAGCAGCTCGACCGGGACTTGGCAGTTCTTC. The chain uses TRBV14 and TRBJ2-1; D possibly corresponds to TRBD2 (6 bases). CDR3 size: 12 residues. CDR1 is SGHDN, CDR2 FVKESK, per germline. V gave up 5 bases and J gave up 12 bases, with 14 bases separating them.

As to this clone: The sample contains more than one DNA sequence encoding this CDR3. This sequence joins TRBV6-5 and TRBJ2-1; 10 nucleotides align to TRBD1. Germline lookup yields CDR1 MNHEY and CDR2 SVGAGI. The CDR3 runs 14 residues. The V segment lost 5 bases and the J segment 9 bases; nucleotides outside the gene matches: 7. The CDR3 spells CASSITGTGVEQFF. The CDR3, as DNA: TGTGCCAGCAGTATAACCGGGACAGGGGTTGAGCAGTTCTTC.

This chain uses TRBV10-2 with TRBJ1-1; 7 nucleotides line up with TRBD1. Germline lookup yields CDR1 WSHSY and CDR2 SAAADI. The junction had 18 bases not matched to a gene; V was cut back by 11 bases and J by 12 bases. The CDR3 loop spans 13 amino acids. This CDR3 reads CAYSRGESASTFF. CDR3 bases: TGCGCCTACAGCAGGGGGGAATCCGCGTCGACTTTCTTT.

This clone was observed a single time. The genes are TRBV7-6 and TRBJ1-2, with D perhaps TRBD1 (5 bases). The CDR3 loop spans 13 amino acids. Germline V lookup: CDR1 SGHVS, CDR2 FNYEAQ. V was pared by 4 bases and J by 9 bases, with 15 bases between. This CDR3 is CASSSSGGGRYTF. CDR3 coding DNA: TGTGCCAGCAGCTCGTCCGGGGGAGGGCGCTACACCTTC.